Below, 30 T cell receptor beta chains from the same sample are listed, as sequenced in a study of neoadjuvant anti-PD-1 for oral cavity cancer. Sequenced by immunoSEQ multiplex PCR; TCRdb stores in-frame clones only, minus some. The table lists several thousand clones, 67% of them singletons. Time point specified: after neoadjuvant nivolumab, at surgical resection. The sample was PBMCs, taken after nivolumab (anti-PD-1) treatment. These receptors came from a person between 40 and 85 years old with oral cavity squamous cell carcinoma.

Written as DNA, the CDR3 is TGTGCCAGCAGTGACCGAACTGAAGCTTTCTTT. It is translated as CASSDRTEAFF. The V and J genes are TRBV2 and TRBJ1-1; D is undetermined. Trimming left V 3 bases short and J 5 bases short, with 4 bases between. The CDR3 spans 11 residues. Germline lookup yields CDR1 SNHLY and CDR2 FYNNEI.

V gene TRBV20-1 combines with J gene TRBJ2-5; D is uncertain. The CDR3 has 11 residues. Germline values: CDR1 DFQATT, CDR2 SNEGSKA (reference sequence). V was pared by 2 bases and J by 3 bases, with 4 bases between. The CDR3 region has the DNA TGCAGTGCTAGAACGAAAGAGACCCAGTACTTC. The encoded protein is CSARTKETQYF.

The rearrangement uses TRBV7-2 and TRBJ1-5; no clear D gene. Germline V lookup: CDR1 SGHTA, CDR2 FQGNSA. The CDR3 extends over 15 amino acids. The V end lost 7 bases, the J end lost 0 bases, and 13 bases lay between the germline ends. CDR3 protein: CASTKTLYSNQPQHF. Written as DNA, the CDR3 is TGTGCCAGCACCAAAACCCTGTATAGCAATCAGCCCCAGCATTTT.

This chain joins TRBV25-1 and TRBJ1-2; D is unclear. V shed 2 bases and J shed 3 bases, with 10 bases lying between them. CDR1 is MGHDK and CDR2 is SYGVNS in the germline V gene. The CDR3 is 14 amino acids. DNA of the CDR3: TGTGCCAGCAGTGAAGAGCACAGCTACTATGGCTACACCTTC. This translates into CASSEEHSYYGYTF.

In the case of this clone: The same CDR3 is also encoded by other DNA sequences in this sample. This chain connects TRBV6-5 to TRBJ2-7, with a tentative D call TRBD1 (6 bases). Germline assignment: CDR1 MNHEY and CDR2 SVGAGI. This CDR3 has 13 amino acids. V lost 4 bases and J 6 bases, leaving 13 bases between the germline ends. CDR3 loop: CASSSTQGSEQYF. The CDR3 DNA sequence: TGTGCCAGCAGTTCTACACAGGGTTCCGAGCAGTACTTC.

The chain joins TRBV2 to TRBJ2-7; TRBD1 is a possible D gene (5 bases). The CDR3 spans 14 residues. Looked up from germline, CDR1 is SNHLY and CDR2 is FYNNEI. V was shortened by 7 bases and J by 4 bases, with 17 bases between the two germline ends. The CDR3 sequence: CASTRADPRYEQYF. The CDR3 nucleotides are TGTGCCAGCACCAGGGCGGATCCTAGGTACGAGCAGTACTTC.

This chain uses TRBV21-1 with TRBJ2-2; no DNA check was done on the table's D call, TRBD1. TRBV21-1 is assigned pseudogene status. CDR3 length: 15 amino acids. This CDR3 reads CASSGPQVKIGELFF. For the CDR3, the DNA is TGTGCCAGCAGCGGTCCCCAGGTGAAAATCGGGGAGCTGTTTTTT.

CDR3 protein: CASSGIGGRFEKLFF. DNA of the CDR3: TGTGCCAGCAGTGGGATAGGGGGGAGGTTTGAAAAACTGTTTTTT. The chain employs TRBV2 and TRBJ1-4, with D possibly TRBD1 on 6 matching bases. Trimming stripped 4 bases from V and 7 bases from J, with 16 bases between. The CDR3 runs to 15 residues. CDR1 is SNHLY, CDR2 FYNNEI, per germline.

This clone has more than one count but fewer than ten. This rearrangement joins TRBV9 to TRBJ2-1, with a tentative D call TRBD2 (6 bases). The CDR3 runs 15 residues. Between the trimmed V and J ends, which lost 0 bases and 3 bases, there was a span of 10 bases. Germline CDR1 is SGDLS and CDR2 is YYNGEE. The CDR3, as DNA: TGTGCCAGCAGCGTAGGGGTAGCGGTCTACAATGAGCAGTTCTTC. It is translated as CASSVGVAVYNEQFF.

J is TRBJ1-5 and V is TRBV19; TRBD1 aligns across 7 bases. V shed 10 bases and J 6 bases; nucleotides not matched to a gene: 12. This CDR3 is built from 14 residues. Germline V gene lookup returns CDR1 LNHDA and CDR2 SQIVND (reference sequence). The CDR3 DNA follows: TGTGCCACCAGTAAGGGGGCGCAAGGTCAGCCCCAGCATTTT. It encodes CATSKGAQGQPQHF.

There are a few counts of this clone. V and J are TRBV18 and TRBJ1-6, with 11 bases lining up with TRBD1. V was clipped by 6 bases and J by 10 bases; unmatched bases: 11. Germline loops: CDR1 KGHSH, CDR2 LQKENI. The CDR3 has 16 amino acids. CDR3 residues: CASSAGTGGRGSPLHF. The CDR3 DNA reads TGTGCCAGCTCCGCTGGGACAGGGGGTCGGGGATCACCCCTCCACTTT.

In this sample, this clone turned up a few times. The chain carries TRBV7-8 and TRBJ1-6; D possibly corresponds to TRBD1 (6 bases). V was cut by 0 bases and J by 3 bases, with 15 bases left in between. There are 18 residues in the CDR3. The germline V gene has CDR1 SGHVS and CDR2 FQNEAQ. Here the CDR3 DNA reads TGTGCCAGCAGCTTAGCCGCACAGGGTGTTAACTATAATTCACCCCTCCACTTT. As protein: CASSLAAQGVNYNSPLHF.

J is TRBJ2-7 and V is TRBV29-1; unclear D gene. The CDR3 loop spans 10 amino acids. The germline V gene has CDR1 SQVTM and CDR2 ANQGSEA. The V gene lost 5 bases and the J gene lost 7 bases, with 9 bases spanning the gap. CDR3 protein: CSVLSREQYF. CDR3 DNA sequence: TGCAGCGTTTTATCGAGGGAGCAGTACTTC.

This clone was observed a few times. The V gene is TRBV7-9, the J gene TRBJ2-3; possible D gene TRBD1, 5 bases. The V end was cut by 6 bases, the J end by 5 bases, with 9 bases between. From germline, CDR1 is SEHNR and CDR2 FQNEAQ (reference sequence). The CDR3 covers 12 residues. CDR3 DNA sequence: TGTGCCAGCAGTCAGGGTAAAGATACGCAGTATTTT. Residues: CASSQGKDTQYF.

The chain links TRBV4-3 to TRBJ2-3; 7 bases align to TRBD2. The CDR3 length is 17 residues. Germline-derived CDR1 and CDR2 are LGHNA and YSLEER. Germline trimming cut 0 bases from V and 0 bases from J; bases unmatched to any gene: 6. CDR3 in DNA: TGCGCCAGCAGCCAAGATTCGGGGCGGGGGAGCACAGATACGCAGTATTTT. Protein: CASSQDSGRGSTDTQYF.

The V call is TRBV7-2, the J call TRBJ2-1; TRBD1 matches 10 bases. This CDR3 contains 14 residues. V dropped 5 bases and J dropped 9; count of bases not matched to a gene: 7. Germline assignment: CDR1 SGHTA and CDR2 FQGNSA. In DNA form, the CDR3 reads TGTGCCAGCAGCCTGCCGGGACAGGGGACTGAGCAGTTCTTC. Its protein product is CASSLPGQGTEQFF.

The chain uses TRBV11-2 and TRBJ2-7, with no clear D. V lost 0 bases and J lost 2, with 8 bases in between. This CDR3 is built from 14 residues. The V gene's germline CDR1 is SGHAT and CDR2 FQNNGV. The DNA for the CDR3 is TGTGCCAGCAGCTTAGAGGCTGGCACCTACGAGCAGTACTTC. Its protein product is CASSLEAGTYEQYF.

This clone was counted once. V gene TRBV27 combines with J gene TRBJ2-4; D is possibly TRBD1 (6 bases). The V end was cut by 0 bases, the J end by 0 bases, with 15 bases between. The germline gives CDR1 MNHEY, CDR2 SMNVEV (reference sequence). The CDR3 loop spans 18 amino acids. The DNA of the CDR3 is TGTGCCAGCAGTTTATCCAACAGGGATTGGGAAGCCAAAAACATTCAGTACTTC. Protein: CASSLSNRDWEAKNIQYF.

The chain uses TRBV7-2 and TRBJ2-7; D is perhaps TRBD1 (5 bases). CDR3 length: 15 amino acids. CDR1 and CDR2 from the germline V gene are SGHTA and FQGNSA. Trimming removed 1 base at V and 1 base at J, with 11 bases between. CDR3 amino acids: CASSLEGHQSYEQYF. The CDR3 DNA reads TGTGCCAGCAGCTTAGAAGGACACCAGTCCTACGAGCAGTACTTC.

The rearrangement joins TRBV18 to TRBJ1-4; the D is unclear. The CDR3 length is 12 residues. Germline CDR1 and CDR2: KGHSH and LQKENI. The ends were cut back, 5 bases at V and 5 bases at J, with 6 bases in the middle. The CDR3 coding sequence is TGTGCCAGCTCATTTGAGAATGAAAAACTGTTTTTT. Its protein product is CASSFENEKLFF. The full variable domain, in which reference TRBV18 and TRBJ1-4 provide the parts outside the CDR3, is NAGVMQNPRHLVRRRGQEARLRCSPMKGHSHVYWYRQLPEEGLKFMVYLQKENIIDESGMPKERFSAEFPKEGPSILRIQQVVRGDSAAYFCASSFENEKLFFGSGTQLSVL.

This chain connects TRBV27 to TRBJ1-1; TRBD1 agrees at 8 bases. CDR1 is MNHEY and CDR2 is SMNVEV in the germline V gene (reference sequence). J lost 4 bases, V lost 6 bases, and 7 bases had no gene match. The CDR3 is made up of 14 amino acids. In nucleotides, the CDR3 is TGTGCCAGCAGGTGGACAGGGTTGGGCACTGAAGCTTTCTTT. This codes for CASRWTGLGTEAFF.

The chain is built from TRBV7-2 and TRBJ1-1, with D maybe TRBD1 (5 bases). V lost 9 bases and J 11 bases, leaving 16 bases between the germline ends. Germline lookup yields CDR1 SGHTA and CDR2 FQGNSA. This CDR3 is built from 11 residues. CDR3 sequence (DNA): TGTGCCAGTGGGGAACAGGTGGCGGCTTTCTTT. This gives the protein CASGEQVAAFF.

This chain links TRBV30 with TRBJ1-1; D ambiguous. CDR1 GTSNPN and CDR2 SVGIG come from the germline V gene (reference sequence). The CDR3 runs to 14 residues. Trimming cost V 0 bases and J 1 base, with 9 bases left between them. As DNA, the CDR3 is TGTGCCTGGAGTGTAGGGCAAGGGAACACTGAAGCTTTCTTT. Protein product: CAWSVGQGNTEAFF.

The chain links TRBV28 to TRBJ1-5, with D uncertain. The V gene lost 5 bases and the J gene lost 8 bases, with 19 bases spanning the gap. This CDR3 spans 15 amino acids. The germline CDR1 and CDR2 sequences are MDHEN and SYDVKM. CDR3 region: CASSPYPESEEPQHF. The CDR3 DNA reads TGTGCCAGCAGTCCATATCCCGAATCCGAGGAGCCCCAGCATTTT.

The genes are TRBV6-4 and TRBJ2-3, with 9 nucleotides matching TRBD1. V lost 4 bases and J lost 4; bases outside the gene matches: 3. Per the germline V gene, CDR1 is MRHNA and CDR2 is SNTAGT. This CDR3 comprises 14 residues. CDR3 sequence reads: CASSGDREADTQYF. For the CDR3, the DNA is TGTGCCAGCAGTGGGGACAGGGAGGCAGATACGCAGTATTTT.

CDR3 loop: CASSQVGDRVGRARNQPQHF. The CDR3 bases are TGCGCCAGCAGCCAAGTGGGAGACAGGGTTGGGAGGGCACGGAATCAGCCCCAGCATTTT. The genes are TRBV4-1 and TRBJ1-5; 7 nucleotides line up with TRBD1. Germline CDR1 and CDR2: MGHRA and YSYEKL. This CDR3 is 20 amino acids long. V lost 1 base to trimming and J lost 4 bases; unmatched junction nucleotides: 19.

The chain recombines TRBV4-3 with TRBJ2-1; 9 bases map to TRBD2. V shed 0 bases, J shed 0 bases, and the junction held 0 bases outside the gene matches. Germline CDR1 and CDR2: LGHNA and YSLEER. The CDR3 runs 16 residues. The CDR3 nucleotides read TGCGCCAGCAGCCAAGAGCGGGGGGGCTCCTACAATGAGCAGTTCTTC. Its translation: CASSQERGGSYNEQFF.

The rearrangement joins TRBV29-1 to TRBJ2-5, with 9 nucleotides matching TRBD1. Germline CDR1 is SQVTM and CDR2 is ANQGSEA. The CDR3 runs to 14 residues. The V and J ends lost 6 bases and 5 bases, in that order; junction bases with no gene match: 10. The CDR3 is CSVVPGQGQETQYF. The DNA for the CDR3 is TGCAGCGTCGTTCCGGGACAGGGTCAGGAGACCCAGTACTTC. Complete variable domain (other parts from reference TRBV29-1 and TRBJ2-5): SAVISQKPSRDICQRGTSLTIQCQVDSQVTMMFWYRQQPGQSLTLIATANQGSEATYESGFVIDKFPISRPNLTFSTLTVSNMSPEDSSIYLCSVVPGQGQETQYFGPGTRLLVL.

The chain joins TRBV19 to TRBJ2-2; TRBD1 agrees at 9 bases. The CDR3 contains 17 residues. The V gene end was trimmed by 5 bases and the J gene end by 4 bases; junction bases not matched to a gene: 11. CDR1 and CDR2 from the germline V gene are LNHDA and SQIVND (reference sequence). The DNA of the CDR3 is TGTGCCAGTAGTTTCCGACCGGGACAGGGACCCACCGGGGAGCTGTTTTTT. It yields the protein CASSFRPGQGPTGELFF.

There are a few counts of this clone. The chain couples TRBV10-3 to TRBJ1-1; the D is unclear. Germline assignment: CDR1 ENHRY and CDR2 SYGVKD. This CDR3 has 15 amino acids. V lost 7 bases to trimming and J lost 3 bases, with 18 bases between them. CDR3 coding DNA: TGTGCCATCATTGGTCAGTATGCTGGGTACACTGAAGCTTTCTTT. Translated: CAIIGQYAGYTEAFF.